One and the same sample provided the 32 T cell receptor beta chains below, sequenced in a study of metastatic and nonmetastatic thyroid tumors. TCRdb re-called clones via MiXCR from the PCR reads. This table holds around 45,000 clones, less than 4.5% found once. Every patient underwent thyroid surgery untreated. The sequencing sample was made of blood. Receptors were obtained from a female donor with papillary thyroid cancer or a benign thyroid nodule (not recorded which). Some clones in this sample may be carry-over from other donors' samples.

This clone was detected ten times or more. V usage is TRBV10-1 and J usage is TRBJ2-3, with TRBD2 identical over 9 bases. Germline CDR1 and CDR2: WNHNN and SYGVQD (reference sequence). The V and J ends lost 7 bases and 6 bases, in that order; junction bases with no gene match: 14. This CDR3 spans 16 amino acids. CDR3 amino acids: CASIIPGTSFGDTQYF. CDR3 DNA: TGCGCCAGCATTATTCCCGGGACTAGCTTTGGTGATACGCAGTATTTT.

This clone was counted ten times or more. V usage is TRBV4-2 and J usage is TRBJ2-7; TRBD2 agrees at 9 bases. This CDR3 comprises 15 residues. CDR1 and CDR2 from the germline V gene are LGHNA and YNFKEQ. V was clipped by 1 base and J by 6 bases; unmatched bases: 7. Here the CDR3 reads CASSQVPGLAPEQYF. In DNA, the CDR3 is TGTGCCAGCAGCCAAGTTCCGGGACTAGCTCCCGAGCAGTACTTC.

This clone was seen many times. V is TRBV10-2 and J is TRBJ1-1; D uncertain. Germline lookup yields CDR1 WSHSY and CDR2 SAAADI. The CDR3 is 12 amino acids. V was cut by 0 bases and J by 5 bases, with 4 bases left in between. Here the CDR3 DNA reads TGCGCCAGCAGTGAGTCCACGACTGAAGCTTTCTTT. Amino acids: CASSESTTEAFF.

A note on this clone: One end of the junction fails to match germline, which may point to a read error. The same CDR3 arises from other DNA sequences in this sample as well. This chain connects TRBV12-3 or TRBV12-4 to TRBJ2-2, with D perhaps TRBD1 (6 bases). This CDR3 is 16 amino acids long. The CDR3 nucleotides are TGTGCCAGCAGCCCTCGGACAGCATCGAACACTGGGGAGCTGTTTTTT. Encoded protein: CASSPRTASNTGELFF.

This clone was observed at least ten times. The chain links TRBV3-1 to TRBJ1-1, with D unresolved. Trimming shortened V by 1 base and J by 10 bases, and 16 bases separated the two germline ends. Per the germline V gene, CDR1 is LGHDT and CDR2 is YNNKEL (reference sequence). CDR3 length equals 14 residues. The CDR3 DNA sequence: TGTGCCAGCAGCCAAGCTCGTGTGGCCTTCGGAGCTTTCTTT. Residues: CASSQARVAFGAFF.

This clone was seen repeatedly, ten times or more. The CDR3 spells CASSFGGSSTDTQYF. The CDR3 coding sequence is TGTGCCAGCAGCTTCGGCGGGTCTAGCACAGATACGCAGTATTTT. The V gene is TRBV5-4, the J gene TRBJ2-3; a weak D match, TRBD2 (5 bases). V gave up 2 bases and J gave up 0 bases, with 10 bases separating them. Germline values: CDR1 SGHNT, CDR2 YYREEE (reference sequence). The CDR3 spans 15 residues.

This clone turned up a few times. The CDR3 DNA is TGTGCCACCAGCAGAGTTTGGGGCCGGGAGAGCAATCAGCCCCAGCATTTT. Its protein is CATSRVWGRESNQPQHF. V is TRBV15 and J is TRBJ1-5; D is possibly TRBD1 (5 bases). CDR1 and CDR2 (germline): LNHNV, YYDKDF (reference sequence). The CDR3 runs to 17 residues. V dropped 1 base and J dropped 1 base, with 14 bases sitting between them.

The table lists this clone with many counts. Other DNA sequences in this sample translate to the same CDR3. V usage is TRBV9 and J usage is TRBJ1-3; D remains unclear. V lost 4 bases to trimming and J lost 0 bases, with 14 bases between them. The CDR3 consists of 16 residues. Germline CDR1 is SGDLS and CDR2 is YYNGEE. The CDR3 DNA sequence: TGTGCCAGCAGCTCGGAACACGGATACTCTGGAAACACCATATATTTT. Protein product: CASSSEHGYSGNTIYF.

There are a few counts of this clone. The chain recombines TRBV11-2 with TRBJ1-2; D is possibly TRBD1 (6 bases). In germline, CDR1 is SGHAT, CDR2 FQNNGV. The germline V and J ends were trimmed by 1 base and 7 bases, with 13 bases remaining between them. The CDR3 has 14 amino acids. In DNA form, the CDR3 reads TGTGCCAGCAGCTTAGTCGTACAGGGAACTGGCTACACCTTC. Protein: CASSLVVQGTGYTF.

In its sample, this clone was seen many times. The chain uses TRBV27 and TRBJ2-7; a possible D gene is TRBD2 (5 bases). Deletions cut 4 bases from V and 4 bases from J, with 14 bases between. The germline gives CDR1 MNHEY, CDR2 SMNVEV (reference sequence). The CDR3 is 14 amino acids. The CDR3 protein is CASSSGLAIYEQYF. Written as DNA, the CDR3 is TGTGCCAGCAGTTCCGGACTGGCTATATACGAGCAGTACTTC.

This clone was detected many times. The V call is TRBV4-1, the J call TRBJ2-6; D call uncertain. The CDR3 runs 15 residues. Germline CDR1 is MGHRA and CDR2 is YSYEKL. The V gene lost 0 bases and the J gene lost 0 bases, with 3 bases spanning the gap. The CDR3: CASSQDHSGANVLTF. The CDR3 DNA reads as TGCGCCAGCAGCCAAGATCACTCTGGGGCCAACGTCCTGACTTTC.

To note about this clone: This CDR3 is missing its conserved last phenylalanine or tryptophan, likely due to a read error. The chain employs TRBV24-1 and TRBJ2-2; TRBD1 is a possible D gene (6 bases). The CDR3 runs 15 residues. Germline values: CDR1 KGHDR, CDR2 SFDVKD. CDR3 loop: CVTSDSGHHTGELFL. Here the CDR3 DNA reads TGTGTCACCAGTGATTCGGGACACCACACCGGGGAGCTGTTTCTT.

In its sample, this clone was seen many times. This sequence joins TRBV7-3 and TRBJ2-1; weak D call: TRBD2 (5 bases). V shed 6 bases and J shed 9 bases, with 24 bases lying between them. CDR1 is SGHTA and CDR2 is FQGTGA in the germline V gene. This CDR3 is built from 16 residues. The CDR3 DNA follows: TGTGCCAGCAGATTACGAGAGGAGGACCCTTCGCCTGAGCAGTTCTTC. Translation gives CASRLREEDPSPEQFF.

This clone showed up just a few times. V and J are TRBV12-5 and TRBJ2-3; 8 bases are a match to TRBD2. The CDR3 totals 16 residues. V was clipped by 5 bases and J by 2 bases; unmatched bases: 9. Germline CDR1 is LGHNT and CDR2 is FRNRAP. The CDR3 region has the DNA TGTGCTAGTGGTCCCGGGGTAGCGGGACCCACAGATACGCAGTATTTT. Its translation is CASGPGVAGPTDTQYF.

The chain has TRBV6-1 and TRBJ1-5; 7 bases align to TRBD1. The CDR3 sequence is 16 residues long. J was trimmed by 2 bases and V by 7 bases; bases with no gene match: 11. CDR1 is MNHNS and CDR2 is SASEGT in the germline V gene. The DNA of the CDR3 is TGTGCCAGCAAGAGCGACAGGGCCGGGGGCAATCAGCCCCAGCATTTT. Encoded protein: CASKSDRAGGNQPQHF.

This clone turned up a few times. Compared with germline, one end of the junction differs, possibly owing to a read error. This chain links TRBV11-2 with TRBJ2-1; D ambiguous. The germline CDR1 and CDR2 sequences are SGHAT and FQNNGV. The CDR3 contains 12 residues. The CDR3 loop reads CTSTPAGNEQLF. Written as DNA, the CDR3 is TGTACCAGCACCCCGGCCGGAAATGAGCAGCTCTTC.

This clone has a count of ten or more. V gene TRBV5-1 combines with J gene TRBJ1-3; no clear D gene. V dropped 0 bases and J dropped 4 bases, with 8 bases sitting between them. This CDR3 has 14 residues. The germline V gene has CDR1 SGHRS and CDR2 YFSETQ. The CDR3 sequence: CASSLASAGNTIYF. As DNA, the CDR3 is TGCGCCAGCAGCTTGGCGTCAGCAGGAAACACCATATATTTT.

This clone was seen a few times. The rearrangement uses TRBV2 and TRBJ1-1; a possible D gene is TRBD1 (5 bases). CDR3 length: 15 residues. Germline V gene data show CDR1 as SNHLY and CDR2 as FYNNEI. V gave up 6 bases and J gave up 0 bases, with 14 bases separating them. This chain's CDR3 is CASRRWGSLNTEAFF. As DNA, the CDR3 is TGTGCCAGCAGAAGGTGGGGGTCCTTGAACACTGAAGCTTTCTTT. Filled out from reference TRBV2 and TRBJ1-1, the complete variable domain reads EPEVTQTPSHQVTQMGQEVILRCVPISNHLYFYWYRQILGQKVEFLVSFYNNEISEKSEIFDDQFSVERPDGSNFTLKIRSTKLEDSAMYFCASRRWGSLNTEAFFGQGTRLTVV.

This clone turned up a few times. A much larger clone differs by one base, so this may be a read error. The V and J genes are TRBV5-4 and TRBJ2-7; D might be TRBD1 (6 bases). CDR1 and CDR2 from the germline V gene are SGHNT and YYREEE (reference sequence). CDR3 size: 13 residues. CDR3 coding DNA: TGTGCCATCAGCCGGGACACGGACTACGAGCAGTACTTC. This encodes CAISRDTDYEQYF.

This clone was counted between two and nine times. This sequence joins TRBV9 and TRBJ2-1; D uncertain. The CDR3 spans 13 residues. Per the germline V gene, CDR1 is SGDLS and CDR2 is YYNGEE. The V gene lost 0 bases and the J gene lost 10 bases, with 11 bases spanning the gap. The CDR3: CASSVVVYGEQFF. In DNA, the CDR3 is TGTGCCAGCAGCGTAGTGGTGTATGGGGAGCAGTTCTTC.

In its sample, this clone was seen many times. V and J are TRBV5-1 and TRBJ2-1; perhaps TRBD2 as D (6 bases). Trimming removed 8 bases at V and 6 bases at J, with 24 bases between. CDR3 length equals 16 residues. Germline V gene data show CDR1 as SGHRS and CDR2 as YFSETQ. In nucleotides, the CDR3 is TGCGCCAGTAGATCTCCGGGAGCCTACTTAGGCAATGAGCAGTTCTTC. The encoded protein is CASRSPGAYLGNEQFF.

Only a few counts were recorded for this clone. This rearrangement joins TRBV7-8 to TRBJ2-1; D gene ambiguous. Trimming took 3 bases from V and 9 from J, leaving 15 bases between them. From germline, CDR1 is SGHVS and CDR2 FQNEAQ. The CDR3 consists of 14 residues. The DNA for the CDR3 is TGTGCCAGCAGCTTCGCGATCCCAGGCGCTGAGCAGTTCTTC. Translated, it gives CASSFAIPGAEQFF.

This clone was seen ten or more times. CDR3 bases: TGTGCCAGCAGTCACGGGACAGGATTTATGAACACTGAAGCTTTCTTT. Residues: CASSHGTGFMNTEAFF. The V and J genes are TRBV6-1 and TRBJ1-1; 8 bases are shared with TRBD1. CDR1 MNHNS and CDR2 SASEGT come from the germline V gene. V dropped 5 bases and J dropped 0; count of bases not matched to a gene: 8. The CDR3 is 16 amino acids.

There are many counts of this clone. The gene calls are TRBV2 and TRBJ2-1, with 10 nucleotides matching TRBD1. CDR3 size: 15 residues. Germline V CDR1 and CDR2: SNHLY, FYNNEI. Trimming removed 5 bases from V and 3 bases from J; junction bases left unmatched: 4. This CDR3 is CASSLGQGGYNEQFF. CDR3 in DNA: TGTGCCAGCAGTCTTGGACAGGGGGGCTACAATGAGCAGTTCTTC. The variable domain in full, completed from reference TRBV2 and TRBJ2-1, reads EPEVTQTPSHQVTQMGQEVILRCVPISNHLYFYWYRQILGQKVEFLVSFYNNEISEKSEIFDDQFSVERPDGSNFTLKIRSTKLEDSAMYFCASSLGQGGYNEQFFGPGTRLTVL.

In this sample, this clone turned up a few times. V gene TRBV27 combines with J gene TRBJ2-7; D is perhaps TRBD1 (5 bases). V lost 0 bases, J lost 4 bases, and 7 bases lay in between. This CDR3 has 13 amino acids. The V gene's germline CDR1 is MNHEY and CDR2 SMNVEV (reference sequence). CDR3 coding DNA: TGTGCCAGCAGTTTATCGGGGCGTTACGAGCAGTACTTC. Encoded protein: CASSLSGRYEQYF.

This clone was counted only a few times. The chain recombines TRBV20-1 with TRBJ2-3; 7 bases are a match to TRBD2. Trimming took 3 bases from V and 2 from J; bases not matched to a gene: 8. Germline CDR1 DFQATT, CDR2 SNEGSKA (reference sequence). The length of the CDR3 is 15 residues. The CDR3: CSASRAGVSTDTQYF. In DNA, the CDR3 is TGCAGTGCTAGTCGGGCGGGAGTGTCCACAGATACGCAGTATTTT.

This clone was detected many times. The chain is built from TRBV7-9 and TRBJ2-3; D may be TRBD1 or TRBD2 (5 bases each). CDR1 SEHNR and CDR2 FQNEAQ come from the germline V gene (reference sequence). The length of the CDR3 is 16 residues. Trimming took 0 bases from V and 1 from J, leaving 11 bases between them. The CDR3 loop reads CASSLAPGAGTDTQYF. For the CDR3, the DNA is TGTGCCAGCAGCTTAGCCCCCGGGGCGGGCACAGATACGCAGTATTTT.

The table lists this clone with a few counts. This could be a read error, since a much larger clone is one nucleotide away. The chain employs TRBV7-8 and TRBJ2-3; D is unresolved. V lost 5 bases to trimming and J lost 5 bases, with 11 bases between them. Germline CDR1 is SGHVS and CDR2 is FQNEAQ. The CDR3 is 13 amino acids. CDR3 residues: CASSQDRIDTQYF. CDR3 coding DNA: TGTGCCAGCAGCCAAGATAGGATAGATACGCAGTATTTT.

This clone was seen many times. CDR3 residues: CASSRRRDRDSGYTF. CDR3 sequence (DNA): TGTGCCAGCAGCCGACGACGGGACAGGGATTCTGGCTACACCTTC. The chain uses TRBV7-9 and TRBJ1-2; TRBD1 agrees at 9 bases. The CDR3 spans 15 residues. V was pared by 5 bases and J by 7 bases, with 11 bases of the junction left unmatched. CDR1 and CDR2 from the germline V gene are SEHNR and FQNEAQ (reference sequence).

This clone was recorded many times. This rearrangement joins TRBV9 to TRBJ1-2; D is unresolved. V lost 4 bases and J lost 2, with 9 bases in between. CDR1 is SGDLS and CDR2 is YYNGEE in the germline V gene. The CDR3 runs 13 residues. The CDR3 DNA reads TGTGCCAGCAGCCCTGACCGCAACTATGGCTACACCTTC. Protein: CASSPDRNYGYTF.

This clone was seen ten or more times. V and J are TRBV13 and TRBJ2-7, with D maybe TRBD2 (6 bases). Germline CDR1 reads PRHDT; CDR2 reads FYEKMQ (reference sequence). This CDR3 has 19 amino acids. Trimming pared 5 bases from V and 2 bases from J, leaving 28 bases between. CDR3 nucleotides: TGTGCCAGCAGCCTGTCCGGGTGGGGGGAGCGGGCCTTGACCTACGAGCAGTACTTC. Protein: CASSLSGWGERALTYEQYF.

This clone was observed at least ten times. This chain connects TRBV5-5 to TRBJ1-2, with 7 nucleotides matching TRBD1. The CDR3 sequence is 14 residues long. V lost 4 bases, J lost 4 bases, and 7 bases stayed unmatched. The germline V gene encodes CDR1 SGHKS and CDR2 YYEKEE (reference sequence). CDR3 in amino acids: CASSLFGTVYGYTF. CDR3 bases: TGTGCCAGCAGCCTTTTCGGGACAGTCTATGGCTACACCTTC.